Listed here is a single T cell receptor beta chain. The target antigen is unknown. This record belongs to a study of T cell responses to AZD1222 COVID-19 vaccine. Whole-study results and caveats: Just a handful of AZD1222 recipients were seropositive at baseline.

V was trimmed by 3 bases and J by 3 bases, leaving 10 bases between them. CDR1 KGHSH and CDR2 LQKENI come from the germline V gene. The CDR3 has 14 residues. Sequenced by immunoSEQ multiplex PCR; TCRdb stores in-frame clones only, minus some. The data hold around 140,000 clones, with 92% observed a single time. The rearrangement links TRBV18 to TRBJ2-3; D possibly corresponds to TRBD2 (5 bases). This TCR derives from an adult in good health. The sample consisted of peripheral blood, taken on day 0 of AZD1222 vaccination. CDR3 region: CASSPGRGTDTQYF. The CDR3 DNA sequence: TGTGCCAGCTCACCGGGGAGAGGAACAGATACGCAGTATTTT.